This T cell receptor beta chain came from a study of blood T cell repertoires in COVID-19 (dated by TCRdb to the early 2020s). Broadly, across the study: Samples from collaborators originated in the United States, Italy and Spain and spanned both the acute and convalescent phases of COVID-19. Subjects who had been exposed to COVID-19, were actively infected with it, or had recovered from it provided the deeply sampled blood TCRbeta repertoires that made up the dataset. The prospective study material was composed of cDNA or gDNA derived from T cells, B-cell-depleted T cells, or PBMCs. A freely available public database, intended as a resource for researchers studying the immune response to SARS-CoV-2, is where the repertoires were released. HLA class I and class II types, where available, came from metadata supplied by the sample provider rather than from assay-based typing. The samples were drawn from two sources: the first 160 participants of the ongoing ImmuneRACE study, and 1,200 or so subjects contributed by 6 global collaborators. A de-identified subject ID, COVID-19 status, age in years and sex were almost always included in the sample metadata. Study-wide findings and limitations: The amount of clinical and demographic metadata varied by source and participant and was provided uncurated.

Enrolling through a virtual design, the prospective study's participants ranged in age from roughly 18 to 95 years and lived across roughly 24 United States geographic areas. Cohort assignment in the prospective study relied on participant-reported clinical history from a screening survey and a study questionnaire. ImmuneRACE Cohort 3 recovered participants were defined by two consecutive negative NP/OP PCR tests, healthcare professional clearance, or symptom resolution. In the prospective study, whole blood, serum and a nasopharyngeal or oropharyngeal swab were collected from each participant by mobile phlebotomists. Additional blood draws and questionnaires over an approximately 2-month period could optionally be provided by prospective study participants. Prospective study blood samples were shipped either frozen or at room temperature before DNA extraction. The CDR3 holds 16 amino acids from the cysteine to the phenylalanine. Here the CDR3 DNA is all that survives: 48 bases in frame from base 1. Ends trimmed: V by 1 base, J by 4 bases; bases unmatched to a gene: 10. The germline V gene yields SQVTM for CDR1 and ANQGSEA for CDR2.

TCRbeta CDR3 regions were amplified from genomic DNA by means of the immunoSEQ Assay, a bias-controlled multiplex PCR. The authors processed their data as follows. Nucleated cell counts per sample were estimated from amplification of reference gene primers within the assay. To quantify the absolute abundance of each unique TCRbeta CDR3 rearrangement, sequence reads were collapsed and filtered. Productive Simpson clonality was computed per sample as the square root of Simpson's diversity index over productive rearrangements. What TCRdb holds here is the immuneACCESS table cut down to in-frame rearrangements. Part of the clones is not present; checked against another copy, under half of the missing clones reflect an unresolved V gene, and the others are unexplained. V and J calls and clone size come straight from that table; D and trimming were deduced from the DNA. The sample profile shows about 390,000 clones; around nine tenths of them were found once. The ten largest clones add up to about a tenth of the sample.

About this clone: Its antigen remains undetermined. The input lacks base qualities; no much larger clone sits a single base away.

This clonotype was sampled from a woman aged 45 to 65 who had recovered from COVID-19. Sequenced material: PBMCs or T cells enriched from blood (not recorded which). The chain is made from TRBV29-1 and TRBJ2-5; TRBD1 agrees with 9 junctional bases. The CDR3 here reads CSVEGGRTGDLETQYF. In nucleotides, the sequence is TGCAGCGTTGAAGGGGGTCGGACAGGGGACTTAGAGACCCAGTACTTC.